This TCR beta chain originates from a study of shared clonotypes between healthy human individuals. Worth noting for this clone: Its antigen is undetermined.

Source study methods: ImmunoSEQ gave junction-only sequences without quality scores, so filtering differed. Sequencing was performed with immunoSEQ multiplex PCR; in TCRdb, only in-frame clones are kept and a portion is missing. Clonal size and the V and J genes are those of that table, whereas D and trimming came from the DNA. The sample holds approximately 2.5 million clones, more than 85% seen once. CD4+ cells yielded CD45RA+ naive and CD45RA-negative memory subsets. General study findings and limits: Across subsets, estimated richness was generally greater for naive than for memory populations.

CDR3 length equals 14 residues. Germline V gives CDR1 MDHEN, CDR2 SYDVKM. V was cut by 2 bases and J by 5 bases, with 12 bases left in between. The origin of this receptor is a man younger than 35 in good health. Some clones in this sample may be carry-over from other donors' samples. The source material was naive CD4+ T cells from PBMCs. The sample's subset: CD45RA+ positively selected. The chain has TRBV28 and TRBJ1-1; a possible D gene is TRBD1 (5 bases). The CDR3 DNA sequence: TGTGCCAGCAGTTTACCCCCCAAGGGGACTGAAGCTTTCTTT. As protein: CASSLPPKGTEAFF. The variable domain in full, completed from reference TRBV28 and TRBJ1-1, reads DVKVTQSSRYLVKRTGEKVFLECVQDMDHENMFWYRQDPGLGLRLIYFSYDVKMKEKGDIPEGYSVSREKKERFSLILESASTNQTSMYLCASSLPPKGTEAFFGQGTRLTVV.